The 11 T cell receptor beta chains below come from one sample, sequenced in a study of blood T cells in healthy people across ages. A J-beta primer mix and a sample-barcoded 5' primer were used in a second PCR of about 6 to 12 cycles. TCRdb re-derived calls from the 5' RACE reads in MiXCR, one entry per CDR3 protein. The data show 710,000 or so distinct CDR3 sequences, 20% to 25% seen once. The sample consisted of blood. Source of these receptors: a man in his 70s in good health.

The V call is TRBV20-1, the J call TRBJ2-5; tentative D call: TRBD2 (5 bases). The DNA end favors TRBJ2-7, so the J call may be wrong. The germline V gene has CDR1 DFQATT and CDR2 SNEGSKA (reference sequence). This CDR3 has 14 residues. Written as DNA, the CDR3 is TGCAGTGCTAGACCGGCTACCGGGACCTACGAGCAGTACTTC. Amino acid sequence: CSARPATGTYEQYF.

J is TRBJ2-7 and V is TRBV20-1; D is tentatively TRBD1 or TRBD2 (5 bases each). The J call may be wrong; the DNA end is better matched by TRBJ2-5. The CDR3 totals 13 residues. Germline-derived CDR1 and CDR2 are DFQATT and SNEGSKA (reference sequence). The CDR3 bases are TGCAGTGCTAGATGGGGGTTACAAGAGACCCAGTACTTC. This translates into CSARWGLQETQYF.

The J gene is TRBJ1-2, the V gene TRBV10-3; D remains unclear. Trimming removed 6 bases from V and 3 bases from J, with 8 bases in between. CDR1 ENHRY and CDR2 SYGVKD come from the germline V gene. This CDR3 region has 12 residues. The CDR3 DNA reads TGTGCCATCAGCCGGCGGGACTATGGCTACACCTTC. It yields the protein CAISRRDYGYTF.

This clonotype has just a few counts. CDR3 loop: CATSRSGAKNIQYF. The CDR3 DNA reads TGTGCCACCAGTCGGTCAGGGGCCAAAAACATTCAGTACTTC. This rearrangement joins TRBV24-1 to TRBJ2-4; the D gene is possibly TRBD1 (5 bases). Germline values: CDR1 KGHDR, CDR2 SFDVKD. Between the trimmed V and J ends, which lost 6 bases and 1 base, there was a span of 9 bases. The CDR3 is made up of 14 amino acids.

The chain carries TRBV28 and TRBJ2-7, with TRBD1 matching 7 bases. V was clipped by 3 bases and J by 5 bases; unmatched bases: 10. The CDR3 is 15 amino acids. The germline V gene encodes CDR1 MDHEN and CDR2 SYDVKM. The DNA for the CDR3 is TGTGCCAGCAGTTTCTCCAGGGGGTCTAACAACGAGCAGTACTTC. Translated: CASSFSRGSNNEQYF.

The sample holds a few counts of this clonotype. The V gene is TRBV5-1, the J gene TRBJ2-1, with 10 nucleotides matching TRBD2. The V segment lost 1 base and the J segment 8 bases; nucleotides outside the gene matches: 6. There are 15 residues in the CDR3. CDR1 is SGHRS, CDR2 YFSETQ, per germline. The CDR3 DNA reads TGCGCCAGCAGCTTGAAGCGGGAGGGCCGAGATGAGCAGTTCTTC. Its translation: CASSLKREGRDEQFF.

This clonotype was picked up many times. The chain recombines TRBV6-1 with TRBJ2-2; D might be TRBD1 (6 bases). Trimming pared 8 bases from V and 4 bases from J, leaving 11 bases between. From germline, CDR1 is MNHNS and CDR2 SASEGT. The CDR3 is made up of 13 amino acids. CDR3 in DNA: TGTGCCAGCCGAAGAGGGGGCACCGGGGAGCTGTTTTTT. Translated: CASRRGGTGELFF.

This clonotype has more than one count but fewer than ten. V is TRBV6-6 and J is TRBJ1-4; 7 bases map to TRBD1. Germline assignment: CDR1 MNHNY and CDR2 SVGAGI (reference sequence). The CDR3 extends over 15 amino acids. Losses at the gene ends were 4 bases for V and 6 bases for J; bases not matched to a gene: 8. DNA for the CDR3: TGTGCCAGCAGTTCCCAGGGGAGGGGGCATGAAAAACTGTTTTTT. This sequence encodes CASSSQGRGHEKLFF.

This clonotype was counted many times. The chain carries TRBV5-1 and TRBJ2-5, with 9 bases lining up with TRBD1. The germline gives CDR1 SGHRS, CDR2 YFSETQ. V lost 4 bases to trimming and J lost 11 bases; unmatched junction nucleotides: 9. The CDR3 runs to 13 residues. CDR3 DNA sequence: TGCGCCAGCAGCATACAGGGGGCTAATGAGCAGTACTTC. Its translation is CASSIQGANEQYF.

This clonotype has more than one count but fewer than ten. This sequence joins TRBV5-1 and TRBJ2-1; 11 positions agree with TRBD1. Losses at the gene ends were 5 bases for V and 2 bases for J; bases not matched to a gene: 3. CDR1 is SGHRS and CDR2 is YFSETQ in the germline V gene. CDR3 size: 15 residues. For the CDR3, the DNA is TGCGCCAGCAGAGGGGGACAGGGGGCCTACAATGAGCAGTTCTTC. This encodes CASRGGQGAYNEQFF.

This clonotype has only a few counts. As DNA, the CDR3 is TGTGCCAGCAGCGTATCAGCAGGCACACAAGAGACCCAGTACTTC. Translation gives CASSVSAGTQETQYF. The rearrangement joins TRBV9 to TRBJ2-7; D is unclear. The DNA end favors TRBJ2-5, so the J call may be wrong. The CDR3 spans 15 residues. Germline CDR1 reads SGDLS; CDR2 reads YYNGEE.